The T cell receptor beta chain described here comes from a study of radiotherapy plus CTLA-4 blockade in lung cancer. Regarding the study as a whole: Blood saw expansion of tumor-derived TCR clones after radiotherapy plus ipilimumab.

The assay was immunoSEQ multiplex PCR, and TCRdb's table has in-frame clones only and misses some. The sample consists of 40,000 or so clones, just over 85% of them appearing once. On this clone: What it recognizes is unknown. At one boundary the junction diverges from the germline segment, which might be a read error.

CDR3 length equals 14 residues. The V gene's germline CDR1 is SEHNR and CDR2 FQNEAQ (reference sequence). Specimen: peripheral blood, collected from a patient treated with radiotherapy plus ipilimumab. The source is a human donor with non-small cell lung cancer whose response to radiotherapy plus ipilimumab could not be evaluated. The rearrangement joins TRBV7-9 to TRBJ2-2; maybe TRBD2 (6 bases). This chain's CDR3 is CASDRGRNTGGLFF. CDR3 nucleotide sequence: TGTGCCAGCGACCGAGGGAGGAACACCGGGGGGCTGTTTTTT.